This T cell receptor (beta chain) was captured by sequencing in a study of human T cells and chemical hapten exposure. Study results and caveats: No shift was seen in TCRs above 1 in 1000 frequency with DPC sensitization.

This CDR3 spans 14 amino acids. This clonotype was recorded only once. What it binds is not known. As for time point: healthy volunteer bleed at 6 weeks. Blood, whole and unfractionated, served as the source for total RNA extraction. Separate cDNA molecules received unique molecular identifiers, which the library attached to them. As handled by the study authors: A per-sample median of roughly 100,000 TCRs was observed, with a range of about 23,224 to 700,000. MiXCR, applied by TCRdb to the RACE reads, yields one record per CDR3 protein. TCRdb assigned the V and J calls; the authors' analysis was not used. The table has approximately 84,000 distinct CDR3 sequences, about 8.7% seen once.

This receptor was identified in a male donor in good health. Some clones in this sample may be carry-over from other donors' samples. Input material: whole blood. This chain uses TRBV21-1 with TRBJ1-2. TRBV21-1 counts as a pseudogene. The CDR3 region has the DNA TGTGCCAGCAGGCGCTATATGGTTCCGTATGGCTACACCTTC. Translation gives CASRRYMVPYGYTF.